The 10 T cell receptor beta chains listed next were all sequenced from one sample in a study of shared clonotypes between healthy human individuals. Assay: immunoSEQ multiplex PCR; the TCRdb copy retains only in-frame clones and omits some. The sample records roughly 400,000 clones, about 96% being singletons. Sequencing was done on a sample of memory CD8+ T cells sorted from blood. The subset was: CD45RO+ cells pooled with CCR7-negative TemRA cells. The receptors were sampled from a man aged 30-40 years in good health.

The rearrangement uses TRBV29-1 and TRBJ1-2; D gene unclear. The CDR3 runs to 11 residues. V was pared by 4 bases and J by 2 bases, with 5 bases between. CDR1 and CDR2 (germline): SQVTM, ANQGSEA. For the CDR3, the DNA is TGCAGCGTTGCCCAGAACTATGGCTACACCTTC. Its translation: CSVAQNYGYTF.

This clone has just one count. The chain recombines TRBV6-5 with TRBJ1-2, with TRBD1 identical over 11 bases. The trim removed 6 bases at V and 7 bases at J, leaving 7 bases unmatched. Germline loops: CDR1 MNHEY, CDR2 SVGAGI. The CDR3 length is 14 residues. CDR3 DNA: TGTGCCAGCAGACCCGGGACAGGGGGGGGTGGCTACACCTTC. Translated: CASRPGTGGGGYTF.

As for this clone: The sample holds other DNA sequences that translate to the same CDR3. V gene TRBV20-1 combines with J gene TRBJ2-7, with D unresolved. Germline CDR1 DFQATT, CDR2 SNEGSKA (reference sequence). CDR3 length: 10 amino acids. The V and J ends lost 3 bases and 3 bases respectively, with 3 bases between them. The CDR3 sequence is CSARGYEQYF. For the CDR3, the DNA is TGCAGTGCTAGGGGCTACGAGCAGTACTTC.

V and J are TRBV28 and TRBJ2-1, with D possibly being TRBD2 (5 bases). The CDR3 runs 15 residues. In germline, CDR1 is MDHEN, CDR2 SYDVKM. Trimming removed 5 bases from V and 10 bases from J, with 21 bases in between. The CDR3 DNA is TGTGCCAGCAGTCCCCCCACTAGGGAATGGATCGAGCAGTTCTTC. It translates to CASSPPTREWIEQFF.

CDR3 bases: TGTGCCAGCAGTCCCGGGACACTCAGCTCTGGGGCCAACGTCCTGACTTTC. This gives the protein CASSPGTLSSGANVLTF. V usage is TRBV5-8 and J usage is TRBJ2-6, with TRBD1 as a possible D gene (6 bases). Germline V gene data show CDR1 as SGHTS and CDR2 as YDEGEE. The CDR3 spans 17 residues. V was pared by 5 bases and J by 0 bases, with 15 bases between.

The chain joins TRBV7-2 to TRBJ2-3; D is perhaps TRBD2 (6 bases). Germline CDR1 reads SGHTA; CDR2 reads FQGNSA. The ends were cut back, 3 bases at V and 2 bases at J, with 9 bases in the middle. The CDR3 contains 14 residues. CDR3 residues: CASSFSGFTDTQYF. In nucleotides, the CDR3 is TGTGCCAGCAGCTTTAGCGGCTTCACAGATACGCAGTATTTT. The whole variable domain, remainder taken from reference TRBV7-2 and TRBJ2-3, is GAGVSQSPSNKVTEKGKDVELRCDPISGHTALYWYRQSLGQGLEFLIYFQGNSAPDKSGLPSDRFSAERTGGSVSTLTIQRTQQEDSAVYLCASSFSGFTDTQYFGPGTRLTVL.

This chain uses TRBV5-1 with TRBJ2-7; D may be TRBD1 or TRBD2 (5 bases each). V lost 4 bases and J lost 3, with 17 bases in between. This CDR3 has 15 residues. Germline CDR1 SGHRS, CDR2 YFSETQ. The CDR3 DNA is TGCGCCAGCAGCCCAGGGACGGATTTTTACTACGAGCAGTACTTC. Translation gives CASSPGTDFYYEQYF.

The J gene is TRBJ1-2, the V gene TRBV21-1. TRBV21-1 is an annotated pseudogene. This CDR3 is 15 amino acids long. As DNA, the CDR3 is TGTGCCAGCAGCAAAGTTCGAAGAACCGGCCCAGGCTACACCTTC. Protein product: CASSKVRRTGPGYTF.

The gene calls are TRBV6-5 and TRBJ2-7; D uncertain. The CDR3 totals 14 residues. Germline loops: CDR1 MNHEY, CDR2 SVGAGI. Trimming removed 0 bases at V and 3 bases at J, with 9 bases between. CDR3 DNA sequence: TGTGCCAGCAGTTACTCGATTACACTCTACGAGCAGTACTTC. Its translation is CASSYSITLYEQYF.

The chain combines TRBV6-1 with TRBJ2-3, with 10 bases matching TRBD2. J was trimmed by 5 bases and V by 6 bases; bases with no gene match: 8. CDR1 is MNHNS, CDR2 SASEGT, per germline. The CDR3 spans 15 residues. CDR3 amino acids: CASREREGREDTQYF. DNA for the CDR3: TGTGCCAGCAGGGAGCGGGAGGGCCGGGAAGATACGCAGTATTTT.